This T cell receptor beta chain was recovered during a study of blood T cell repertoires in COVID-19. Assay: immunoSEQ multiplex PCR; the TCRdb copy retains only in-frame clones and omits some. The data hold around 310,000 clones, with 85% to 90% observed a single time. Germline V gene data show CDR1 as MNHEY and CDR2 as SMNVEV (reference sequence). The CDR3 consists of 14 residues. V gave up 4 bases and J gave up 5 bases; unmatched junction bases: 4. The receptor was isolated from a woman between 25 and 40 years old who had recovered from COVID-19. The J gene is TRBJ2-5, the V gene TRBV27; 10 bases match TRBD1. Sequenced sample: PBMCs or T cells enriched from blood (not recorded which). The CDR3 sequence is CASSSTGGEETQYF. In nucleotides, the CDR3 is TGTGCCAGCAGTTCGACAGGGGGCGAGGAGACCCAGTACTTC.